Listed below are T cell receptor beta chains from one sample, sequenced in a study of blood T cell repertoires in COVID-19. Here immunoSEQ multiplex PCR was the method, and the copy in TCRdb shows in-frame clones only, minus some. The table records about 280,000 clones, 89% of them present only once. Sequenced: peripheral blood. The receptors shown here come from a man between 45 and 60 years old with acute or convalescent COVID-19. Both conserved end residues are part of each CDR3. Fields, in order: CDR3 DNA, CDR3 protein, J gene, D gene, clone size, V gene. D genes are given only for firm matches. The size field is filled for only some rows; it gives once, few, many or a size class.

CDR3 DNA: TGCAGCGTTGTCCGTGCGGAGCGGGGGGCCTCCTACGAGCAGTACTTC; CDR3 protein: CSVVRAERGASYEQYF; J gene: TRBJ2-7; D gene: TRBD2; clone size: once; V gene: TRBV29-1
CDR3 DNA: TGTGCCAGCGGCACGGGAAATCAGCCCCAGCATTTT; CDR3 protein: CASGTGNQPQHF; J gene: TRBJ1-5; D gene: NA; clone size: NA; V gene: TRBV6-5
CDR3 DNA: TGTGCCAGGACGTTACAGGGGACCATGAACACTGAAGCTTTCTTT; CDR3 protein: CARTLQGTMNTEAFF; J gene: TRBJ1-1; D gene: TRBD1; clone size: once; V gene: TRBV3-1/TRBV3-2
CDR3 DNA: TGTGCCAGCAGCTTAGATTATAATAGCAATCAGCCCCAGCATTTT; CDR3 protein: CASSLDYNSNQPQHF; J gene: TRBJ1-5; D gene: NA; clone size: NA; V gene: TRBV7-9
CDR3 DNA: TGTGCCAGCAGCTCTGTTGGGAGCTATGGCTACACCTTC; CDR3 protein: CASSSVGSYGYTF; J gene: TRBJ1-2; D gene: NA; clone size: once; V gene: TRBV12-3/TRBV12-4
CDR3 DNA: TGTGCCAGCAGCTTCCGACAGGGGTTCAATCAGCCCCAGCATTTT; CDR3 protein: CASSFRQGFNQPQHF; J gene: TRBJ1-5; D gene: TRBD1; clone size: few; V gene: TRBV5-6
CDR3 DNA: TGTGCCAGCACCCTTTCATCGGGACTTAACTATGGCTACACCTTC; CDR3 protein: CASTLSSGLNYGYTF; J gene: TRBJ1-2; D gene: NA; clone size: NA; V gene: TRBV3-1/TRBV3-2
CDR3 DNA: TGCGCCAGCAGCGCTCAAACAGGGACGGATGAAAAACTGTTTTTT; CDR3 protein: CASSAQTGTDEKLFF; J gene: TRBJ1-4; D gene: NA; clone size: NA; V gene: TRBV5-1
CDR3 DNA: TGTGCCAGCAGCCAAGCCGACCGGGGGGAAGCTTTCTTT; CDR3 protein: CASSQADRGEAFF; J gene: TRBJ1-1; D gene: NA; clone size: NA; V gene: TRBV4-2
CDR3 DNA: TGTGCCAGCAGCTTGGGTCAGGGTTCCTACGAGCAGTACTTC; CDR3 protein: CASSLGQGSYEQYF; J gene: TRBJ2-7; D gene: NA; clone size: NA; V gene: TRBV5-6
CDR3 DNA: TGTGCCAGCAGTTCGGACAGCTCCTATAATTCACCCCTCCACTTT; CDR3 protein: CASSSDSSYNSPLHF; J gene: TRBJ1-6; D gene: NA; clone size: NA; V gene: TRBV27
CDR3 DNA: TGTGCCAGCAGCCGAGGTGCAGGAAACACCATATATTTT; CDR3 protein: CASSRGAGNTIYF; J gene: TRBJ1-3; D gene: NA; clone size: NA; V gene: TRBV7-6
CDR3 DNA: TGTGCCAGCAGCTTAGGAGGTAGCAAGAATGAAAAACTGTTTTTT; CDR3 protein: CASSLGGSKNEKLFF; J gene: TRBJ1-4; D gene: NA; clone size: NA; V gene: TRBV5-4
CDR3 DNA: TGTGCCAGCAGCCCCGGGGGGGGCGGGGGACCCTCCGAGCAGTACTTC; CDR3 protein: CASSPGGGGGPSEQYF; J gene: TRBJ2-7; D gene: TRBD2; clone size: NA; V gene: TRBV5-5
CDR3 DNA: TGTGCCAGCTCACCAGAGGGACCGGGGGTGGGGGAGCAGTACTTC; CDR3 protein: CASSPEGPGVGEQYF; J gene: TRBJ2-7; D gene: NA; clone size: once; V gene: TRBV18
CDR3 DNA: TGTGCCAGCAGTGTGGAGGGTAATAGCAATCAGCCCCAGCATTTT; CDR3 protein: CASSVEGNSNQPQHF; J gene: TRBJ1-5; D gene: NA; clone size: NA; V gene: TRBV2
CDR3 DNA: TGTGCCAGCTCACGTAGGGGGGGCGGTGGCCCCGAAGCTTTCTTT; CDR3 protein: CASSRRGGGGPEAFF; J gene: TRBJ1-1; D gene: NA; clone size: NA; V gene: TRBV18
CDR3 DNA: TGTGCCAGCAGGACCGGGGGGAAGGAAGAGCAGTACTTC; CDR3 protein: CASRTGGKEEQYF; J gene: TRBJ2-7; D gene: TRBD2; clone size: NA; V gene: TRBV6-5
CDR3 DNA: TGTGCCAGCAGCCAAGTAACGGGATACGGCTACACCTTC; CDR3 protein: CASSQVTGYGYTF; J gene: TRBJ1-2; D gene: NA; clone size: NA; V gene: TRBV3-1/TRBV3-2
CDR3 DNA: TGTGCCAGTAGTAGCACTGTCCCTGGAAACACCATATATTTT; CDR3 protein: CASSSTVPGNTIYF; J gene: TRBJ1-3; D gene: NA; clone size: few; V gene: TRBV19
CDR3 DNA: TGTGCCAGCAGCCAAGATCCCGGGACCTACAATGAGCAGTTCTTC; CDR3 protein: CASSQDPGTYNEQFF; J gene: TRBJ2-1; D gene: NA; clone size: NA; V gene: TRBV4-2
CDR3 DNA: TGTGCCAGCAGCTTAGTGGGCCCCAACTACGAGCAGTACTTC; CDR3 protein: CASSLVGPNYEQYF; J gene: TRBJ2-7; D gene: NA; clone size: NA; V gene: TRBV7-2
CDR3 DNA: TGTGCCAGCAGCCAAGGAGGAGAGAGGGGGTGGTTTGAGACCCAGTACTTC; CDR3 protein: CASSQGGERGWFETQYF; J gene: TRBJ2-5; D gene: NA; clone size: NA; V gene: TRBV4-2
CDR3 DNA: TGTGCCAGCAGACAGACAGGGGGCGAGGGCTACACCTTC; CDR3 protein: CASRQTGGEGYTF; J gene: TRBJ1-2; D gene: TRBD1; clone size: NA; V gene: TRBV6-5
CDR3 DNA: TGTGCCAGCAGCCCCAGGGGTGAAGTTGAGCAGTTCTTC; CDR3 protein: CASSPRGEVEQFF; J gene: TRBJ2-1; D gene: NA; clone size: NA; V gene: TRBV7-9
CDR3 DNA: TGTGCCAGCGGTCTCGGACAGGGGGCGAGCTATGGCTACACCTTC; CDR3 protein: CASGLGQGASYGYTF; J gene: TRBJ1-2; D gene: TRBD1; clone size: few; V gene: TRBV2
CDR3 DNA: TGTGCCAGCAAAGGGGACACCTACGAGCAGTACTTC; CDR3 protein: CASKGDTYEQYF; J gene: TRBJ2-7; D gene: NA; clone size: NA; V gene: TRBV2
CDR3 DNA: TGTGCCAGCAGTTTAAAGACAGGGGGTGAAGCTTTCTTT; CDR3 protein: CASSLKTGGEAFF; J gene: TRBJ1-1; D gene: TRBD1; clone size: NA; V gene: TRBV28
CDR3 DNA: TGTGCCAGCAGCTTAAGTACGGAGTCACCCCTCCACTTT; CDR3 protein: CASSLSTESPLHF; J gene: TRBJ1-6; D gene: NA; clone size: few; V gene: TRBV7-6
CDR3 DNA: TGTGCCACCAGTGACCCAGGACAGGGGGACACCGGGGAGCTGTTTTTT; CDR3 protein: CATSDPGQGDTGELFF; J gene: TRBJ2-2; D gene: TRBD1; clone size: NA; V gene: TRBV24-1
CDR3 DNA: TGTGCTAGTGGTTTGGAACAGGCCGGGGAGCTGTTTTTT; CDR3 protein: CASGLEQAGELFF; J gene: TRBJ2-2; D gene: NA; clone size: NA; V gene: TRBV12-5
CDR3 DNA: TGTGCCAGCAGATTCGGACAGGGAGGTGAAGCTTTCTTT; CDR3 protein: CASRFGQGGEAFF; J gene: TRBJ1-1; D gene: TRBD1; clone size: NA; V gene: TRBV12-3/TRBV12-4
CDR3 DNA: TGTGCCTGGAGTGTAGCTAGCGGGGTAAATGAGCAGTTCTTC; CDR3 protein: CAWSVASGVNEQFF; J gene: TRBJ2-1; D gene: TRBD2; clone size: NA; V gene: TRBV30
CDR3 DNA: TGTGCCAGCATGAGGACTATGAACACTGAAGCTTTCTTT; CDR3 protein: CASMRTMNTEAFF; J gene: TRBJ1-1; D gene: NA; clone size: NA; V gene: TRBV2
CDR3 DNA: TGTGCCAGCAGCCAAGAGGAAGGGGGACCTAGGGGCTACACCTTC; CDR3 protein: CASSQEEGGPRGYTF; J gene: TRBJ1-2; D gene: NA; clone size: once; V gene: TRBV4-2
CDR3 DNA: TGCGCCAGCAGCTTCGGGGACAGGGGATCGTATGGCTACACCTTC; CDR3 protein: CASSFGDRGSYGYTF; J gene: TRBJ1-2; D gene: TRBD1; clone size: NA; V gene: TRBV5-1
CDR3 DNA: TGTGCCATCAGTGAGTCAGGGGCGCAGTATTTT; CDR3 protein: CAISESGAQYF; J gene: TRBJ2-3; D gene: NA; clone size: once; V gene: TRBV10-3